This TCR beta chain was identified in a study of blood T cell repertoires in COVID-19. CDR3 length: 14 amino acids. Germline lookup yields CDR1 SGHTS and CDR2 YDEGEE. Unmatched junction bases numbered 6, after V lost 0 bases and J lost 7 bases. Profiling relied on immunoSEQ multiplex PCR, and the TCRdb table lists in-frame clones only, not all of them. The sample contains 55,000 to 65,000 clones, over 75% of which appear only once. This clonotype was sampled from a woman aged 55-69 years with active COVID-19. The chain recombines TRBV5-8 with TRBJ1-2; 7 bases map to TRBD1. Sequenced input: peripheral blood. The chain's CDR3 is CASSLDRGRGGYTF. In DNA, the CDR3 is TGTGCCAGCAGCTTGGATAGGGGGCGCGGTGGCTACACCTTC.